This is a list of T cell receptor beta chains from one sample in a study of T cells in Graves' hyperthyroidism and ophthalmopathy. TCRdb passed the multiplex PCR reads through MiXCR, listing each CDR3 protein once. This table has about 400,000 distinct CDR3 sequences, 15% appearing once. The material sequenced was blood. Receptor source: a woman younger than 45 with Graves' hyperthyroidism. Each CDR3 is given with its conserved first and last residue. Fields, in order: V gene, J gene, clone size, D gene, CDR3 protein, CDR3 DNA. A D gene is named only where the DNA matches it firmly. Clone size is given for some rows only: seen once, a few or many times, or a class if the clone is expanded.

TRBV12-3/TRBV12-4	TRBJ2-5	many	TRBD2	CASSHGLALAETQYF	TGTGCCAGCAGCCATGGACTAGCGTTGGCGGAGACCCAGTACTTC
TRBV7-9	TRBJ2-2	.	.	CASSRIFGSARFGELFF	TGTGCCAGCAGCCGCATTTTTGGTTCGGCGCGGTTCGGGGAGCTGTTTTTT
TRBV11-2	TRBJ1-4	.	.	CASSLRGPTNERLFF	TGTGCCAGCAGCTTACGGGGACCAACTAATGAAAGACTGTTTTTT
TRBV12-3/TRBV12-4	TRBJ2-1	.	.	CASSLAARLFYNEQFF	TGTGCCAGCAGTTTAGCGGCCCGTCTCTTCTACAATGAGCAGTTCTTC
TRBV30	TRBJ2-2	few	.	CACAEGLTAPGELFF	TGTGCCTGTGCGGAAGGACTCACGGCCCCCGGGGAGCTGTTTTTT
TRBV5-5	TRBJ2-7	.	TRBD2	CASSMQLAGAEEQYF	TGTGCCAGCAGCATGCAACTAGCGGGAGCGGAGGAGCAGTACTTC
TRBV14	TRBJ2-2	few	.	CASSHIGSKTGELFF	TGTGCCAGCAGCCATATAGGGAGTAAGACCGGGGAGCTGTTTTTT
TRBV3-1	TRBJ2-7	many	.	CASSQWTSYEQYF	TGTGCCAGCAGCCAATGGACCTCCTACGAGCAGTACTTC
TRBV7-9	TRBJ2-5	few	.	CASSPAPGGGTQYF	TGTGCCAGCAGCCCCGCACCAGGCGGAGGGACCCAGTACTTC
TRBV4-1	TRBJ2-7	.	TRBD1	CASRGTGELRQYF	TGCGCCAGCCGCGGGACAGGGGAGTTACGGCAGTACTTC
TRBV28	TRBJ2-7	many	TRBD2	CASSPPAWTSSEQYF	TGTGCCAGCAGCCCACCCGCTTGGACTAGCTCCGAGCAGTACTTC
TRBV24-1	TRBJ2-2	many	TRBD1	CATSGPGQGQSNTGELFF	TGTGCCACCAGTGGCCCGGGACAGGGGCAATCGAACACCGGGGAGCTGTTTTTT
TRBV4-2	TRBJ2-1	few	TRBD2	CASSQLAGRNEQFF	TGTGCCAGCAGCCAACTAGCGGGACGTAATGAGCAGTTCTTC
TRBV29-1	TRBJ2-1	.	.	CSATTLYGDEQFF	TGCAGCGCCACGACCCTTTACGGGGATGAGCAGTTCTTC
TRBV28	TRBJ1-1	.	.	CASSSLRWPMNTEAFF	TGTGCCAGCAGTTCACTAAGATGGCCGATGAACACTGAAGCTTTCTTT
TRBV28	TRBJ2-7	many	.	CASRNSPYEQYF	TGTGCCAGCCGAAATTCGCCCTACGAGCAGTACTTC
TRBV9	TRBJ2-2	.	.	CASSVGRRGTGELFF	TGTGCCAGCAGCGTAGGGCGTAGAGGGACCGGGGAGCTGTTTTTT
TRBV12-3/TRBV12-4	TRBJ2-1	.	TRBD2	CASSGLVIEQFF	TGTGCCAGCAGTGGACTAGTCATTGAGCAGTTCTTC
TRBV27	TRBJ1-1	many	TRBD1	CASSPSRQGMNTEAFF	TGTGCCAGCAGTCCCTCCAGACAGGGAATGAACACTGAAGCTTTCTTT
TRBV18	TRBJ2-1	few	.	CASSPGDDYEQFF	TGTGCCAGCTCACCGGGGGATGACTATGAGCAGTTCTTC
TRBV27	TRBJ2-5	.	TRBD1	CASSPDRGHRGETQYF	TGTGCCAGCAGCCCCGACAGGGGGCACCGCGGGGAGACCCAGTACTTC
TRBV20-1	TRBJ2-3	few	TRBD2	CSAPRTSGYTDTQYF	TGCAGTGCTCCCCGGACTAGCGGTTACACAGATACGCAGTATTTT
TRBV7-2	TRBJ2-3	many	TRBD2	CASSPGLGTDTQYF	TGTGCCAGCAGCCCCGGACTAGGGACAGATACGCAGTATTTT
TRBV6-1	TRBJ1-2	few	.	CASSETGTWKVYGYTF	TGTGCCAGCAGCGAAACCGGGACGTGGAAGGTCTATGGCTACACCTTC
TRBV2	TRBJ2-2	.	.	CASSPGPSKATGELFF	TGTGCCAGCAGTCCGGGGCCCTCCAAAGCCACCGGGGAGCTGTTTTTT
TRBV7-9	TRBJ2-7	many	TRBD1	CASSSDRGYEQYF	TGTGCCAGCAGCTCCGACAGGGGCTACGAGCAGTACTTC
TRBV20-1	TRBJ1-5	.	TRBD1	CSAPGQSSNQPQHF	TGCAGTGCTCCGGGACAGTCGAGCAATCAGCCCCAGCATTTT
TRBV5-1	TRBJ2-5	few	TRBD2	CASSLARAGTTQETQYF	TGCGCCAGCAGCTTGGCCCGAGCCGGGACTACCCAAGAGACCCAGTACTTC
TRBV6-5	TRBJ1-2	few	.	CASTRQVGYGYTF	TGTGCCAGCACCCGACAGGTCGGCTATGGCTACACCTTC
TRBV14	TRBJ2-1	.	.	CASSQLLTSSEQFF	TGTGCCAGCAGCCAACTTTTAACCTCCAGTGAGCAGTTCTTC
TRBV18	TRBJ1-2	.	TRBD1	CASSRSGGNGYTF	TGTGCCAGCTCACGGTCAGGGGGTAATGGCTACACCTTC
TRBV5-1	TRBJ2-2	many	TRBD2	CASSLSGRGGTGELFF	TGCGCCAGCAGCTTGAGCGGGAGAGGGGGCACCGGGGAGCTGTTTTTT
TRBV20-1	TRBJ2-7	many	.	CSAHDGGVTYEQYF	TGCAGTGCCCACGATGGCGGCGTTACCTACGAGCAGTACTTC
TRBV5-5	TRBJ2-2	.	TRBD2	CASSLELAGLNTGELFF	TGTGCCAGCAGCTTGGAACTAGCGGGTTTAAACACCGGGGAGCTGTTTTTT
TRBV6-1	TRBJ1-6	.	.	CASRTGGYSPLHF	TGTGCCAGCAGGACCGGGGGCTATTCACCCCTCCACTTT
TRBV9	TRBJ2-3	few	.	CASSETGSTQYF	TGTGCCAGCAGCGAAACAGGGAGCACGCAGTATTTT
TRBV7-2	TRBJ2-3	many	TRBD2	CASSRARGSGDTQYF	TGTGCCAGCTCCAGGGCGCGGGGGTCGGGGGATACGCAGTATTTT
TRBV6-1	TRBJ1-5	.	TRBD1	CASSFGQGRQPQHF	TGTGCCAGCAGTTTCGGACAGGGGCGTCAGCCCCAGCATTTT
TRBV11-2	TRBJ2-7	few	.	CASSLDLIYEQYF	TGTGCCAGCAGCTTAGACTTAATATACGAGCAGTACTTC
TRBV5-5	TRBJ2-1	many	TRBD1	CASSWDSGYNEQFF	TGTGCCAGCAGCTGGGACAGCGGCTACAATGAGCAGTTCTTC
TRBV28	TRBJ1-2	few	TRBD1	CASSSGGAIYGYTF	TGTGCCAGCAGTTCAGGGGGCGCGATCTATGGCTACACCTTC
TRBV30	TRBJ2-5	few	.	CAWSLGPLERETQYF	TGTGCCTGGAGCCTGGGACCCCTTGAAAGAGAGACCCAGTACTTC
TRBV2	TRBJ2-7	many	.	CASSDLVYEQYF	TGTGCCAGCAGTGACTTAGTCTACGAGCAGTACTTC
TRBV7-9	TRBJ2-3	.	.	CASKPRRDSSPGDTQYF	TGTGCCAGCAAACCCCGACGGGACTCCTCTCCAGGGGATACGCAGTATTTT
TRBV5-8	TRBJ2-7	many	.	CASSLEGTSGKEYF	TGTGCCAGCAGCTTGGAAGGGACCTCGGGGAAGGAGTACTTC
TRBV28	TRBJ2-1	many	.	CASSDYNEQFF	TGTGCCAGCAGCGACTACAATGAGCAGTTCTTC
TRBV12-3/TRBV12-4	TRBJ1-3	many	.	CASSFWGSGNTIYF	TGTGCCAGCAGTTTCTGGGGTTCTGGAAACACCATATATTTT
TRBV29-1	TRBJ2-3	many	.	CSVVGAGDTQYF	TGCAGCGTTGTGGGGGCCGGGGATACGCAGTATTTT
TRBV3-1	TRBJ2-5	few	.	CASSHGQRQETQYF	TGTGCCAGCAGTCACGGCCAGCGGCAAGAGACCCAGTACTTC
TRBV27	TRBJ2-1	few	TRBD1	CASSAPQGAAYNEQFF	TGTGCCAGCAGTGCTCCACAGGGGGCCGCCTACAATGAGCAGTTCTTC
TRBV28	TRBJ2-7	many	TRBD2	CASTPGAGGGSYEQYF	TGTGCCAGCACTCCCGGGGCGGGGGGGGGCTCCTACGAGCAGTACTTC
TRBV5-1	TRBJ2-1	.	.	CASSLLLQSEQFF	TGCGCCAGCAGCTTGCTTCTTCAGAGTGAGCAGTTCTTC
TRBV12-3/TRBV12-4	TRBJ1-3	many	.	CASSLAVTGTGNTIYF	TGTGCCAGCAGTTTAGCCGTAACAGGGACTGGAAACACCATATATTTT
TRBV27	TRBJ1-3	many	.	CASSSWDRVYF	TGTGCCAGCAGTTCTTGGGACCGGGTATATTTT
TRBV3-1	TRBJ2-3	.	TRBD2	CASSQPGGGTDTQYF	TGTGCCAGCAGCCAACCGGGGGGAGGGACAGATACGCAGTATTTT
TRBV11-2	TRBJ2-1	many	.	CASKKRNWDNEQFF	TGTGCCAGCAAAAAGAGGAACTGGGACAATGAGCAGTTCTTC
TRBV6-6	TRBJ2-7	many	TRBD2	CASSYSRGLAGGYEQYF	TGTGCCAGCAGTTACTCCCGCGGACTAGCGGGAGGCTACGAGCAGTACTTC